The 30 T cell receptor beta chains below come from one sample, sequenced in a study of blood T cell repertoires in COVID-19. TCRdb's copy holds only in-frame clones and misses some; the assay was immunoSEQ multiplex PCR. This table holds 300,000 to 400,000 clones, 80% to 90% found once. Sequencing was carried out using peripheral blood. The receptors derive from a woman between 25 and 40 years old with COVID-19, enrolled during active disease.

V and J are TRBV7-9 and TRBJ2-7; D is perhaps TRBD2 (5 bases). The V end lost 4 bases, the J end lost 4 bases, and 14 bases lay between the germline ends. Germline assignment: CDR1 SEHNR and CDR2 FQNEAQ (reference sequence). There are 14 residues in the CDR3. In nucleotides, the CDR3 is TGTGCCAGCAGCTCCCCTACGGGCGGGTACGAGCAGTACGTC. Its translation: CASSSPTGGYEQYV.

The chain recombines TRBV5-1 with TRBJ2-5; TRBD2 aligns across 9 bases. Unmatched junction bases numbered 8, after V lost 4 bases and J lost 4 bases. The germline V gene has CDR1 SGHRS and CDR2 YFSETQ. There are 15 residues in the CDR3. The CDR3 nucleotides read TGCGCCAGCAGCCAAAAAGCGGGGGGAGGAGAGACCCAGTACTTC. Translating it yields CASSQKAGGGETQYF.

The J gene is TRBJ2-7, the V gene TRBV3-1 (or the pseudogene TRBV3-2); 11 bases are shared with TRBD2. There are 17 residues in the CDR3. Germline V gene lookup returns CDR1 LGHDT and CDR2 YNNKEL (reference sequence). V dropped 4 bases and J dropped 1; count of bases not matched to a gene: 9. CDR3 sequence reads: CASSRRNSGRVSYEQYV. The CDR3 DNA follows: TGTGCCAGCAGCCGCCGGAATAGCGGGAGGGTTTCCTACGAGCAGTACGTC.

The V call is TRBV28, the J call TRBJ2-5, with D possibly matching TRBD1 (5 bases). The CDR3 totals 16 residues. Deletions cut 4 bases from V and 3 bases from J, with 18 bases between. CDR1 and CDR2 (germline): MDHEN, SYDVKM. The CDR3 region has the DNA TGTGCCAGCAGTTCCCCAGGGATACCTGGTAAAGAGACCCAGTACTTC. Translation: CASSSPGIPGKETQYF.

This chain's CDR3 is CASSRQRSQETQYF. The CDR3 nucleotides are TGTGCCAGTAGTAGGCAGCGGTCCCAAGAGACCCAGTACTTC. V and J are TRBV19 and TRBJ2-5, with D perhaps TRBD2 (5 bases). Germline V gene lookup returns CDR1 LNHDA and CDR2 SQIVND (reference sequence). The length of the CDR3 is 14 residues. Trimming took 4 bases from V and 1 from J, leaving 10 bases between them.

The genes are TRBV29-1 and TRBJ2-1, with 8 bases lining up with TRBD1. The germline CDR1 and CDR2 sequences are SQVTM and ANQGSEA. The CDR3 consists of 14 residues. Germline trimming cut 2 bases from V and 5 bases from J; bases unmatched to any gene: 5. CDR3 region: CSVERGQDNNEQFF. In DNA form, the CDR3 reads TGCAGCGTTGAAAGGGGACAGGACAACAATGAGCAGTTCTTC.

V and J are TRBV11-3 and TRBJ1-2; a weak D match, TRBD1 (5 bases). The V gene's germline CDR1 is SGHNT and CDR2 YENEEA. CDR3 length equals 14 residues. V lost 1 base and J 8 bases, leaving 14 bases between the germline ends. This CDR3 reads CASSLAGRDNGYTF. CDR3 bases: TGTGCCAGCAGCTTAGCGGGCAGGGATAACGGCTACACCTTC.

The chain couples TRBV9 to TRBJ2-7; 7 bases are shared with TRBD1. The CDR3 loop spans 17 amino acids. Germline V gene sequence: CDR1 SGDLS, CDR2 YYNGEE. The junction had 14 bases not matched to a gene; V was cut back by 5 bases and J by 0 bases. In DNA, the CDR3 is TGTGCCAGCAGTCGCCCCACAGGGGTCAGGAGCTCCTACGAGCAGTACGTC. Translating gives CASSRPTGVRSSYEQYV.

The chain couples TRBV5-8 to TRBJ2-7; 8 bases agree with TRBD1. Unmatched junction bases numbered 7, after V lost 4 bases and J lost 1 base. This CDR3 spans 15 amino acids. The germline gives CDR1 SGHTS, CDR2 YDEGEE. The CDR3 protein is CASSRRGLGSYEQYV. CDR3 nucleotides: TGTGCCAGCAGCCGCAGGGGGCTTGGATCCTACGAGCAGTACGTC.

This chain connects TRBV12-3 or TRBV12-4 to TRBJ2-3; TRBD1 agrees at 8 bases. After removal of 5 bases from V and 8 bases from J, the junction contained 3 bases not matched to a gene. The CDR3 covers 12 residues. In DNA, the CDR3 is TGTGCCAGCAGTCCGACAGGGGCTACGCAGTATTTT. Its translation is CASSPTGATQYF.

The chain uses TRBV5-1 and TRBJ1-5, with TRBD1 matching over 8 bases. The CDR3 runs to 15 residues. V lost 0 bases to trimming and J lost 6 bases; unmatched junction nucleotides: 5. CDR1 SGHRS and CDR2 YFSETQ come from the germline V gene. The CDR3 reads CASSLGPGGGQPQHF. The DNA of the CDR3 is TGCGCCAGCAGCTTGGGGCCAGGGGGCGGTCAGCCCCAGCATTTT.

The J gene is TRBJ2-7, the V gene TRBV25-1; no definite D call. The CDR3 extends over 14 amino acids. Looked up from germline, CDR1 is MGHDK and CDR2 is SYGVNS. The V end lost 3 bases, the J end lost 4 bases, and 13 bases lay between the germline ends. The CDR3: CASSEFLVQYEQYV. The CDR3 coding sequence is TGTGCCAGCAGTGAGTTCTTAGTACAGTACGAGCAGTACGTC.

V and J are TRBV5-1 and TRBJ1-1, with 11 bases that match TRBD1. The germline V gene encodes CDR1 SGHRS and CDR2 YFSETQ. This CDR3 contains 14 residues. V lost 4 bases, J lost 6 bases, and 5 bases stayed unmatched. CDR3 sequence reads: CASSNGQGASEAFF. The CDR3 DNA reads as TGCGCCAGCAGCAACGGACAGGGGGCCTCTGAAGCTTTCTTT.

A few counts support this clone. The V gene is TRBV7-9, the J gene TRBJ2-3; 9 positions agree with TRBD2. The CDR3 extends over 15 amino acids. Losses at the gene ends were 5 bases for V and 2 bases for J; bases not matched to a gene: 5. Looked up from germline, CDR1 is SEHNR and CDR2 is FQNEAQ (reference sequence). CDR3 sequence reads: CASSPGLASTDTQYF. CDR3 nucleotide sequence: TGTGCCAGCAGCCCGGGACTAGCCTCCACAGATACGCAGTATTTT.

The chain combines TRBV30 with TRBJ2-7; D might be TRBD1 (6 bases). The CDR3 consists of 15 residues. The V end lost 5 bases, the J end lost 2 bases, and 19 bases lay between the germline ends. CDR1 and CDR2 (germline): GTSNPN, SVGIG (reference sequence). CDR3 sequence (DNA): TGTGCCTGGGAGGGGACAAAATCGGACACCTACGAGCAGTACTTC. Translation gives CAWEGTKSDTYEQYF.

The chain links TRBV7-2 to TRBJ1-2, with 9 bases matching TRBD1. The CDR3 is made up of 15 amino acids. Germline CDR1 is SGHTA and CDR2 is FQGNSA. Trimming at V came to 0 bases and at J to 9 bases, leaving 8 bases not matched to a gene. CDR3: CASSLAHDRGGRYTF. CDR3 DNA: TGTGCCAGCAGCTTAGCGCACGACAGGGGGGGCCGCTACACCTTC.

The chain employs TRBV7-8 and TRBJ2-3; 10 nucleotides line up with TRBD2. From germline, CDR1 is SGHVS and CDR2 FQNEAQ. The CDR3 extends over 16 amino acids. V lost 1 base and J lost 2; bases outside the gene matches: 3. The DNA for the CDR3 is TGTGCCAGCAGCTTAGTCCTAGCGGGGGTCACAGATACGCAGTATTTT. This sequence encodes CASSLVLAGVTDTQYF.

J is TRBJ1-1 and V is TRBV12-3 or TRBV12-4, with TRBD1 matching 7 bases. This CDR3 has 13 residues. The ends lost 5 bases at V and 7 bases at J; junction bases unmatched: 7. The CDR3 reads CASSPRQGVEAFF. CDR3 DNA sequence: TGTGCCAGCAGTCCCCGACAGGGCGTTGAAGCTTTCTTT.

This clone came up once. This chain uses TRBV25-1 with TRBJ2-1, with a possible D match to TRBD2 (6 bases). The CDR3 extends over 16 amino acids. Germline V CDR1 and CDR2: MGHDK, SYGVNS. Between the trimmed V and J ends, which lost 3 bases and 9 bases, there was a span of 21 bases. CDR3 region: CASSDKGGNAYGEQFF. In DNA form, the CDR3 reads TGTGCCAGCAGTGATAAGGGAGGAAACGCATACGGTGAGCAGTTCTTC.

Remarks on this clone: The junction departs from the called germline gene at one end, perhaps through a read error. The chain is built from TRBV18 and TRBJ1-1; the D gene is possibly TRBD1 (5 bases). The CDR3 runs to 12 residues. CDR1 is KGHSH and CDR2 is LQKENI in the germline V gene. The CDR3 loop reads CASSPESGLRTF. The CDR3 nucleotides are TGTGCCAGCTCACCAGAATCGGGACTTAGGACTTTT.

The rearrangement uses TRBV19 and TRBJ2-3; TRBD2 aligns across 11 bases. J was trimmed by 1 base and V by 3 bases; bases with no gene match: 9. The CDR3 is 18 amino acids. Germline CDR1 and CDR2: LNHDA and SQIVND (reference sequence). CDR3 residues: CASSMYRTSGSGTDTQYF. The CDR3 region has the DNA TGTGCCAGTAGTATGTACAGGACTAGCGGGTCAGGCACAGATACGCAGTATTTT.

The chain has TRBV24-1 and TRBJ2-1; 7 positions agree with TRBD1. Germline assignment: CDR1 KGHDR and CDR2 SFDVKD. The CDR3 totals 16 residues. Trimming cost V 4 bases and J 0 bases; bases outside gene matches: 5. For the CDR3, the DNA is TGTGCCACCAGTGACCCAACAGGGGACTCCTACAATGAGCAGTTCTTC. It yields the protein CATSDPTGDSYNEQFF.

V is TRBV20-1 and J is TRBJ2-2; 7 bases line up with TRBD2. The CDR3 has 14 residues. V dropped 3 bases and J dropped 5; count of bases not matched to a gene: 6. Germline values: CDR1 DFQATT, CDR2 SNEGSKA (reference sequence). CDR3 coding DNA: TGCAGTGCTAGTCGGCGGGAGCGGACCGGGGAGCTGTTTTTT. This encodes CSASRRERTGELFF.

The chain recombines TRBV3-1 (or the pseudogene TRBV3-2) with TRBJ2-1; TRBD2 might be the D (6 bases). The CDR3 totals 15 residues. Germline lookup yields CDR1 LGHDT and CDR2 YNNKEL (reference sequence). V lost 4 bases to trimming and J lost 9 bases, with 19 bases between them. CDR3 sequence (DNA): TGTGCCAGCAGCCTTGTGGGGGGATCCACCGGTGAGCAGTTCTTC. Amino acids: CASSLVGGSTGEQFF.

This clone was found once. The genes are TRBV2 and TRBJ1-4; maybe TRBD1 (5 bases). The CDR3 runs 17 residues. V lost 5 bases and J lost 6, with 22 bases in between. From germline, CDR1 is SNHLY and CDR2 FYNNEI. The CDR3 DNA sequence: TGTGCCAGCAGTACATACTCCAACAGGTCTCGCGATGAAAAACTGTTTTTT. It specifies CASSTYSNRSRDEKLFF.

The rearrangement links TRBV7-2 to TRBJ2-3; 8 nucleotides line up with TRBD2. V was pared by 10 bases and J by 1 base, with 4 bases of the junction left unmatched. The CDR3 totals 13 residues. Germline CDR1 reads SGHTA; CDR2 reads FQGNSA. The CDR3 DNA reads TGTGCCATCCAGCGGGGGCGCACAGATACGCAGTATTTT. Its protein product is CAIQRGRTDTQYF. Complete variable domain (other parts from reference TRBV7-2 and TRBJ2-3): GAGVSQSPSNKVTEKGKDVELRCDPISGHTALYWYRQSLGQGLEFLIYFQGNSAPDKSGLPSDRFSAERTGGSVSTLTIQRTQQEDSAVYLCAIQRGRTDTQYFGPGTRLTVL.

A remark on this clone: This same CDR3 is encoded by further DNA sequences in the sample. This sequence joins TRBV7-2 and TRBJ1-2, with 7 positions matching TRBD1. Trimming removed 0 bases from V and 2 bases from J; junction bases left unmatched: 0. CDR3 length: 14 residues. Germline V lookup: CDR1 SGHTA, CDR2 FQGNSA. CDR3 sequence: CASSLAGGNYGYTF. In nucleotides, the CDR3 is TGTGCCAGCAGCTTAGCAGGGGGCAACTATGGCTACACCTTC.

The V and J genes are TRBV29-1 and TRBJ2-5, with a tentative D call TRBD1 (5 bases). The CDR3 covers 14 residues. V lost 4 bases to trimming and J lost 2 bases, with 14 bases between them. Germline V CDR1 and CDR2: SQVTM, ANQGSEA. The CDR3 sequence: CSVGLWTSQETQYF. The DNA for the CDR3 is TGCAGCGTTGGACTCTGGACATCGCAAGAGACCCAGTACTTC. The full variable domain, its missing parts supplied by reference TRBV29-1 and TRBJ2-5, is SAVISQKPSRDICQRGTSLTIQCQVDSQVTMMFWYRQQPGQSLTLIATANQGSEATYESGFVIDKFPISRPNLTFSTLTVSNMSPEDSSIYLCSVGLWTSQETQYFGPGTRLLVL.

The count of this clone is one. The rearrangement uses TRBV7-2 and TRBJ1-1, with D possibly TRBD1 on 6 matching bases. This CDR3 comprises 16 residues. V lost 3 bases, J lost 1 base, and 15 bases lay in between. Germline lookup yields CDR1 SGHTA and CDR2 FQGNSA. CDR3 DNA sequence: TGTGCCAGCAGCTTTGGTCGCGGCAGGGGGAACACTGAAGCTTTCTTT. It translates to CASSFGRGRGNTEAFF. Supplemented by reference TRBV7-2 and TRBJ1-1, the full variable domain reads GAGVSQSPSNKVTEKGKDVELRCDPISGHTALYWYRQSLGQGLEFLIYFQGNSAPDKSGLPSDRFSAERTGGSVSTLTIQRTQQEDSAVYLCASSFGRGRGNTEAFFGQGTRLTVV.

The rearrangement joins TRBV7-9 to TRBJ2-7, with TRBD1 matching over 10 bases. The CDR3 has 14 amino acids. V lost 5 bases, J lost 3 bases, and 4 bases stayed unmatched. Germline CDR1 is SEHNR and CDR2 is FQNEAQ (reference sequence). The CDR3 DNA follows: TGTGCCAGCAGCCCGACAGGGGGCGGCTACGAGCAGTACGTC. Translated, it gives CASSPTGGGYEQYV.